A single sample gave rise to the 29 T cell receptor beta chains below, sequenced in a study of T-cell reconstitution after alpha-beta-depleted transplantation in children. Preparation of the TCRbeta library involved a method that used unique molecular identifiers. TCRdb passed the PCR reads through MiXCR, listing each CDR3 protein once. The sample has about 830,000 distinct CDR3 sequences, about 16% seen once. The sequencing used PBMCs, mostly from graft donor cells, collected 360 days after TCRalphabeta/CD19-depleted stem cell transplant. The receptors derive from a male patient aged 5 to 17 who had a stem cell transplant for acute lymphoblastic leukemia, so the T cells may come from the graft donor.

The chain carries TRBV19 and TRBJ2-7; D unclear. Germline CDR1 reads LNHDA; CDR2 reads SQIVND (reference sequence). The V end lost 3 bases, the J end lost 0 bases, and 9 bases lay between the germline ends. The CDR3 is made up of 14 amino acids. CDR3 residues: CASSIGFGSYEQYF. CDR3 nucleotides: TGTGCCAGTAGTATTGGTTTCGGCTCCTACGAGCAGTACTTC. Supplemented by reference TRBV19 and TRBJ2-7, the full variable domain reads DGGITQSPKYLFRKEGQNVTLSCEQNLNHDAMYWYRQDPGQGLRLIYYSQIVNDFQKGDIAEGYSVSREKKESFPLTVTSAQKNPTAFYLCASSIGFGSYEQYFGPGTRLTVT.

This clonotype was detected a few times. The genes are TRBV20-1 and TRBJ1-2, with unresolved D. Germline V gene sequence: CDR1 DFQATT, CDR2 SNEGSKA (reference sequence). This CDR3 spans 11 amino acids. Trimming cost V 3 bases and J 7 bases, with 9 bases left between them. CDR3 bases: TGCAGTGCTAGGACGTGGACTGGCTACACCTTC. Amino acids: CSARTWTGYTF.

The sample holds a few counts of this clonotype. The genes are TRBV5-5 and TRBJ2-2; TRBD2 matches 10 bases. The CDR3 sequence is 16 residues long. V was pared by 3 bases and J by 1 base, with 3 bases of the junction left unmatched. CDR1 and CDR2 (germline): SGHKS, YYEKEE (reference sequence). This chain's CDR3 is CASSSTSGMNTGELFF. The CDR3 DNA sequence: TGTGCCAGCAGCTCTACTAGCGGGATGAACACCGGGGAGCTGTTTTTT.

The rearrangement uses TRBV4-1 and TRBJ2-7, with TRBD2 identical over 10 bases. Germline CDR1 and CDR2: MGHRA and YSYEKL. This CDR3 region has 22 residues. With 1 base clipped from V and 1 base from J, the junction kept 22 bases outside the gene matches. CDR3 bases: TGCGCCAGCAGCCAAGCGGTAGGACGAACTCCTAGCGGGAGACGGAGTTCCTACGAGCAGTACTTC. This encodes CASSQAVGRTPSGRRSSYEQYF.

This clonotype appeared a few times. This chain joins TRBV15 and TRBJ1-1; D unclear. This CDR3 is built from 16 residues. Trimming cost V 4 bases and J 0 bases, with 15 bases left between them. Germline V gene lookup returns CDR1 LNHNV and CDR2 YYDKDF (reference sequence). As DNA, the CDR3 is TGTGCCACCAGCACTAACGAACGATTGATGAACACTGAAGCTTTCTTT. This gives the protein CATSTNERLMNTEAFF.

J is TRBJ2-5 and V is TRBV10-3; D could derive from TRBD1 or TRBD2 (6 bases each). The CDR3 runs 17 residues. Germline V gene lookup returns CDR1 ENHRY and CDR2 SYGVKD. V was shortened by 2 bases and J by 3 bases, with 19 bases between the two germline ends. As DNA, the CDR3 is TGTGCCATCAGTGAGACTGCGGGCGGGACAAAGAAAGAGACCCAGTACTTC. Protein: CAISETAGGTKKETQYF.

In this sample, this clonotype turned up a few times. The rearrangement links TRBV5-1 to TRBJ2-2; tentatively, D is TRBD2 (5 bases). Deletions cut 0 bases from V and 6 bases from J, with 9 bases between. CDR1 is SGHRS and CDR2 is YFSETQ in the germline V gene. CDR3 length equals 14 residues. The CDR3 loop is CASSLAGKSGELFF. CDR3 bases: TGCGCCAGCAGCTTGGCGGGGAAATCCGGGGAGCTGTTTTTT.

A few counts support this clonotype. This sequence joins TRBV7-3 and TRBJ2-1; a possible D gene is TRBD2 (5 bases). V was pared by 3 bases and J by 9 bases, with 24 bases between. Germline values: CDR1 SGHTA, CDR2 FQGTGA. The CDR3 is made up of 17 amino acids. CDR3 sequence: CASSFTQLRVGWGEQFF. The CDR3 DNA is TGTGCCAGCAGCTTTACCCAGTTGCGGGTGGGATGGGGTGAGCAGTTCTTC. The whole variable domain, filled in from reference TRBV7-3 and TRBJ2-1, reads GAGVSQTPSNKVTEKGKYVELRCDPISGHTALYWYRQSLGQGPEFLIYFQGTGAADDSGLPNDRFFAVRPEGSVSTLKIQRTERGDSAVYLCASSFTQLRVGWGEQFFGPGTRLTVL.

The chain couples TRBV12-5 to TRBJ2-1, with 7 bases that match TRBD1. The CDR3 runs to 16 residues. V lost 0 bases to trimming and J lost 8 bases; unmatched junction nucleotides: 10. Germline-derived CDR1 and CDR2 are LGHNT and FRNRAP. CDR3 bases: TGTGCTAGTGGTTTGGTGATAGCAGGGGGTCTCCATGAGCAGTTCTTC. It specifies CASGLVIAGGLHEQFF.

The chain links TRBV10-3 to TRBJ1-2; 10 bases align to TRBD1. V lost 0 bases to trimming and J lost 8 bases; unmatched junction nucleotides: 12. Germline V gene lookup returns CDR1 ENHRY and CDR2 SYGVKD. The CDR3 loop spans 17 amino acids. CDR3: CAISESFPVGTGDGYTF. For the CDR3, the DNA is TGTGCCATCAGTGAGTCTTTCCCAGTAGGGACAGGGGACGGCTACACCTTC.

The chain employs TRBV29-1 and TRBJ2-1; no clear D. CDR3 length: 12 residues. V dropped 0 bases and J dropped 5 bases, with 5 bases sitting between them. CDR1 and CDR2 from the germline V gene are SQVTM and ANQGSEA. The CDR3 DNA reads as TGCAGCGTTGAAGACAGCAACAATGAGCAGTTCTTC. This encodes CSVEDSNNEQFF.

The J gene is TRBJ2-7, the V gene TRBV10-3; TRBD2 matches at 10 bases. The CDR3 has 15 amino acids. The J segment lost 7 bases and the V segment lost 2 bases, leaving 8 bases of the junction unmatched. CDR1 is ENHRY, CDR2 SYGVKD, per germline. The CDR3 here is CAISEELAGVGEQYF. The CDR3 DNA is TGTGCCATCAGTGAGGAGCTAGCGGGAGTCGGTGAGCAGTACTTC.

This chain uses TRBV20-1 with TRBJ2-4; D gene uncertain. The CDR3 totals 15 residues. Trimming shortened V by 0 bases and J by 1 base, and 10 bases separated the two germline ends. The germline V gene has CDR1 DFQATT and CDR2 SNEGSKA (reference sequence). For the CDR3, the DNA is TGCAGTGCTAGAGATCTGAGGAATGCCAAAAACATTCAGTACTTC. This encodes CSARDLRNAKNIQYF.

This clonotype was recorded a few times. This CDR3 is CASSIAAYEQYF. CDR3 bases: TGTGCCAGCAGCATAGCGGCCTACGAGCAGTACTTC. The chain recombines TRBV3-1 with TRBJ2-7; possibly TRBD2 for D (6 bases). Per the germline V gene, CDR1 is LGHDT and CDR2 is YNNKEL (reference sequence). V was pared by 5 bases and J by 2 bases, with 7 bases between. This CDR3 region has 12 residues.

The genes are TRBV12-3 or TRBV12-4 and TRBJ2-7; 7 bases fit TRBD1. CDR3 length equals 16 residues. V lost 4 bases and J lost 5; bases outside the gene matches: 14. The CDR3, as DNA: TGTGCCAGCAGTTATTGGGTGAGGGGGACAGACGACGAGCAGTACTTC. Its protein is CASSYWVRGTDDEQYF.

In its sample, this clonotype was seen many times. The chain combines TRBV4-2 with TRBJ2-7, with 8 bases aligning to TRBD1. CDR3 length: 15 residues. J gave up 9 bases and V 0 bases, and 10 bases lay outside the gene matches. CDR1 is LGHNA and CDR2 is YNFKEQ in the germline V gene. The CDR3 DNA reads as TGTGCCAGCAGCCAAGATATGGCAACAGGGGGGTTGCAGTACTTC. It is translated as CASSQDMATGGLQYF.

This clonotype was detected a few times. The chain uses TRBV7-2 and TRBJ2-7; the match to TRBD2 covers 7 bases. CDR3 length equals 17 residues. J lost 2 bases, V lost 1 base, and 11 bases had no gene match. CDR1 and CDR2 (germline): SGHTA, FQGNSA. The CDR3, as DNA: TGTGCCAGCAGCTTAGTTATTGCCCCGGGGAGGGCCTACGAGCAGTACTTC. It yields the protein CASSLVIAPGRAYEQYF.

The gene calls are TRBV4-1 and TRBJ2-7; unclear D gene. The CDR3 sequence is 14 residues long. V gave up 1 base and J gave up 0 bases, with 7 bases separating them. Germline CDR1 reads MGHRA; CDR2 reads YSYEKL. CDR3 DNA: TGCGCCAGCAGCCAAGTCCCGGTCTCCTACGAGCAGTACTTC. As protein: CASSQVPVSYEQYF.

This clonotype was seen only a few times. This chain uses TRBV2 with TRBJ2-4; D ambiguous. V lost 9 bases and J 3 bases, leaving 12 bases between the germline ends. Germline CDR1 reads SNHLY; CDR2 reads FYNNEI. CDR3 length equals 13 residues. CDR3 bases: TGTGCCAGTAGAAGAGAGGTCAAAAACATTCAGTACTTC. Protein product: CASRREVKNIQYF.

This clonotype appeared a few times. The chain links TRBV27 to TRBJ2-7; D is possibly TRBD2 (6 bases). The ends were cut back, 4 bases at V and 3 bases at J, with 10 bases in the middle. Germline V gene lookup returns CDR1 MNHEY and CDR2 SMNVEV (reference sequence). This CDR3 has 13 residues. Here the CDR3 reads CASSWDSDYEQYF. The CDR3, as DNA: TGTGCCAGCAGTTGGGACTCGGACTACGAGCAGTACTTC.

This clonotype was seen more than once but under ten times. The V and J genes are TRBV29-1 and TRBJ1-2, with 7 positions matching TRBD1. CDR1 and CDR2 (germline): SQVTM, ANQGSEA. The CDR3 is made up of 14 amino acids. V lost 7 bases, J lost 0 bases, and 8 bases stayed unmatched. The DNA for the CDR3 is TGCAGCGCATCGGACAGGCGAGCTAACTATGGCTACACCTTC. Protein sequence: CSASDRRANYGYTF.

The chain combines TRBV29-1 with TRBJ1-1; D ambiguous. Germline V gives CDR1 SQVTM, CDR2 ANQGSEA. The CDR3 totals 13 residues. The germline V and J ends were trimmed by 4 bases and 0 bases, with 9 bases remaining between them. CDR3 bases: TGCAGCGTTGTCAGACCACTGAACACTGAAGCTTTCTTT. Translation gives CSVVRPLNTEAFF.

This clonotype has only a few counts. The V and J genes are TRBV11-2 and TRBJ2-1; 13 nucleotides match TRBD2. Per germline, CDR1 SGHAT and CDR2 FQNNGV. This CDR3 is 16 amino acids long. Trimming removed 8 bases from V and 10 bases from J; junction bases left unmatched: 14. For the CDR3, the DNA is TGTGCCAGCGGCACCCTCAGGGGGACTAGCGGGATCGAGCAGTTCTTC. As protein: CASGTLRGTSGIEQFF.

There are a few counts of this clonotype. V usage is TRBV18 and J usage is TRBJ2-5, with 8 bases identical to TRBD2. CDR3 size: 14 residues. Per germline, CDR1 KGHSH and CDR2 LQKENI. V lost 6 bases and J lost 4; bases outside the gene matches: 7. The CDR3 nucleotides are TGTGCCAGCTCTTCTCTCGGGAGGGCAGAGACCCAGTACTTC. Residues: CASSSLGRAETQYF.

This clonotype was detected only a few times. This chain connects TRBV7-2 to TRBJ2-7, with D possibly being TRBD1 (8 bases). The CDR3 is 15 amino acids. Germline V gives CDR1 SGHTA, CDR2 FQGNSA. V lost 5 bases and J lost 4, with 18 bases in between. CDR3 loop: CASSPPDRGGYEQYF. CDR3 in DNA: TGTGCCAGCAGCCCACCCGACAGGGGAGGGTACGAGCAGTACTTC.

The V call is TRBV6-5, the J call TRBJ2-1, with TRBD2 identical over 9 bases. Germline V gene lookup returns CDR1 MNHEY and CDR2 SVGAGI. V lost 0 bases to trimming and J lost 0 bases; unmatched junction nucleotides: 9. CDR3 length: 19 residues. The CDR3 reads CASSYSTLAGPSSYNEQFF. Here the CDR3 DNA reads TGTGCCAGCAGTTACTCGACCCTAGCGGGACCCAGCTCCTACAATGAGCAGTTCTTC.

This clonotype has just a few counts. This chain connects TRBV4-1 to TRBJ2-7; no firm D call. V gave up 1 base and J gave up 7 bases, with 20 bases separating them. Germline V gene sequence: CDR1 MGHRA, CDR2 YSYEKL. The CDR3 totals 16 residues. The CDR3 spells CASSQGGSISTREQYF. The CDR3 DNA follows: TGCGCCAGCAGCCAAGGGGGTAGCATATCTACGCGGGAGCAGTACTTC.

The CDR3 bases are TGCGCCAGCAGCTCCCCCGGCAGGGGGCATTACGAGCAGTACTTC. Its protein product is CASSSPGRGHYEQYF. The V gene is TRBV5-1, the J gene TRBJ2-7; 8 positions match TRBD1. CDR3 length: 15 residues. Germline V gene lookup returns CDR1 SGHRS and CDR2 YFSETQ. V gave up 3 bases and J gave up 4 bases; unmatched junction bases: 9.

The CDR3 DNA is TGCAGCGTTGAAGATCTCGGGACAGGGTGGGACAATGAGCAGTTCTTC. Its translation: CSVEDLGTGWDNEQFF. The chain uses TRBV29-1 and TRBJ2-1; 9 bases map to TRBD1. With V trimmed by 0 bases and J by 5 bases, 8 bases remained unmatched. Germline V gene lookup returns CDR1 SQVTM and CDR2 ANQGSEA. The CDR3 has 16 residues.